One sample yielded the 27 T cell receptor beta chains listed below, sequenced in a study of blood T cell repertoires in COVID-19. Here immunoSEQ multiplex PCR was the method, and the copy in TCRdb shows in-frame clones only, minus some. The sample contains roughly 250,000 clones, about nine tenths of which appear only once. Input material: peripheral blood. The receptors shown here come from a woman aged 40 to 50 with acute or convalescent COVID-19.

The chain links TRBV29-1 to TRBJ2-5; D may be TRBD2 (6 bases). CDR1 is SQVTM and CDR2 is ANQGSEA in the germline V gene. V was shortened by 3 bases and J by 3 bases, with 14 bases between the two germline ends. The CDR3 runs 14 residues. CDR3 loop: CSVEGRRVKETQYF. DNA of the CDR3: TGCAGCGTTGAGGGGAGGAGGGTCAAAGAGACCCAGTACTTC.

The chain recombines TRBV5-8 with TRBJ2-1; 8 bases align to TRBD2. This CDR3 contains 14 residues. In germline, CDR1 is SGHTS, CDR2 YDEGEE. J was trimmed by 4 bases and V by 5 bases; bases with no gene match: 5. Here the CDR3 reads CASSSGTRYNEQFF. CDR3 nucleotides: TGTGCCAGCAGTTCCGGGACTAGATACAATGAGCAGTTCTTC.

The rearrangement uses TRBV3-1 (or the pseudogene TRBV3-2) and TRBJ2-1, with TRBD2 as a possible D gene (6 bases). V lost 7 bases, J lost 8 bases, and 27 bases lay in between. The CDR3 is made up of 17 amino acids. The germline gives CDR1 LGHDT, CDR2 YNNKEL (reference sequence). The CDR3 reads CASTQGPTGVAHDEQFF. For the CDR3, the DNA is TGTGCCAGCACCCAGGGTCCAACGGGGGTTGCCCATGATGAGCAGTTCTTC.

The table lists this clone with a few counts. The chain recombines TRBV5-4 with TRBJ2-1, with TRBD1 matching over 7 bases. V lost 4 bases to trimming and J lost 7 bases; unmatched junction nucleotides: 11. This CDR3 contains 15 residues. Germline V lookup: CDR1 SGHNT, CDR2 YYREEE (reference sequence). The CDR3 reads CASSVGTAFFNEQFF. Written as DNA, the CDR3 is TGTGCCAGCAGCGTGGGGACAGCCTTTTTTAATGAGCAGTTCTTC.

The chain has TRBV11-2 and TRBJ1-2; 7 nucleotides agree with TRBD1. The CDR3 spans 16 residues. Germline values: CDR1 SGHAT, CDR2 FQNNGV. V trimming: 1 base; J trimming: 4 bases; junction bases outside the gene matches: 9. The CDR3, as DNA: TGTGCCAGCAGCTTAGTACAGGGGAAGCCTCTCTATGGCTACACCTTC. Translation: CASSLVQGKPLYGYTF. The full variable domain, in which reference TRBV11-2 and TRBJ1-2 provide the parts outside the CDR3, is EAGVAQSPRYKIIEKRQSVAFWCNPISGHATLYWYQQILGQGPKLLIQFQNNGVVDDSQLPKDRFSAERLKGVDSTLKIQPAKLEDSAVYLCASSLVQGKPLYGYTFGSGTRLTVV.

The chain couples TRBV29-1 to TRBJ1-2; D unresolved. Germline CDR1 is SQVTM and CDR2 is ANQGSEA. The CDR3 length is 12 residues. Trimming removed 2 bases from V and 9 bases from J, with 13 bases in between. The chain's CDR3 is CSVELAGERYTF. The CDR3 coding sequence is TGCAGCGTTGAACTCGCCGGGGAGCGCTACACCTTC.

The V call is TRBV20-1, the J call TRBJ1-1; D call uncertain. Germline lookup yields CDR1 DFQATT and CDR2 SNEGSKA (reference sequence). The CDR3 consists of 10 residues. Trimming pared 7 bases from V and 6 bases from J, leaving 9 bases between. The CDR3 coding sequence is TGCAGTGTTGGTCGGGCTGAAGCTTTCTTT. It translates to CSVGRAEAFF.

The chain links TRBV7-9 to TRBJ2-3, with 9 bases identical to TRBD2. Losses at the gene ends were 3 bases for V and 0 bases for J; bases not matched to a gene: 10. The CDR3 is 18 residues long. CDR1 is SEHNR and CDR2 is FQNEAQ in the germline V gene (reference sequence). The CDR3 coding sequence is TGTGCCAGCAGCTTCGGGGCCGCGGCGGGGGGGAGCACAGATACGCAGTATTTT. This translates into CASSFGAAAGGSTDTQYF.

The V call is TRBV30, the J call TRBJ1-1; 7 bases are shared with TRBD1. With V trimmed by 1 base and J by 3 bases, 2 bases remained unmatched. The CDR3 runs to 13 residues. Germline V lookup: CDR1 GTSNPN, CDR2 SVGIG (reference sequence). Written as DNA, the CDR3 is TGTGCCTGGAGTGAGACAGGGTACACTGAAGCTTTCTTT. Its protein is CAWSETGYTEAFF.

This clone was detected ten times or more. V usage is TRBV2 and J usage is TRBJ2-5; weak D call: TRBD2 (5 bases). Trimming cost V 4 bases and J 4 bases, with 10 bases left between them. The CDR3 extends over 13 amino acids. Looked up from germline, CDR1 is SNHLY and CDR2 is FYNNEI. The CDR3 sequence: CASSVVGGETQYF. The CDR3 nucleotides read TGTGCCAGCAGTGTCGTCGGAGGAGAGACCCAGTACTTC. Looking up the rest from reference TRBV2 and TRBJ2-5 gives the full variable domain: EPEVTQTPSHQVTQMGQEVILRCVPISNHLYFYWYRQILGQKVEFLVSFYNNEISEKSEIFDDQFSVERPDGSNFTLKIRSTKLEDSAMYFCASSVVGGETQYFGPGTRLLVL.

This clone was picked up one time. The genes are TRBV9 and TRBJ2-3, with 8 bases lining up with TRBD2. The CDR3 runs to 14 residues. Germline-derived CDR1 and CDR2 are SGDLS and YYNGEE. V trimming: 9 bases; J trimming: 0 bases; junction bases outside the gene matches: 6. CDR3 protein: CATQRGHSTDTQYF. DNA for the CDR3: TGTGCCACACAGCGGGGGCACAGCACAGATACGCAGTATTTT.

The CDR3 DNA reads as TGTGCCAGCAGTTATTGGGCCCAGAGCACAGATACGCAGTATTTT. Protein: CASSYWAQSTDTQYF. The chain recombines TRBV6-5 with TRBJ2-3; D is undetermined. CDR3 size: 15 residues. Germline V gene data show CDR1 as MNHEY and CDR2 as SVGAGI. V was cut by 3 bases and J by 0 bases, with 10 bases left in between.

This clone was detected only once. The chain uses TRBV6-5 and TRBJ2-1; 8 bases line up with TRBD1. V lost 6 bases to trimming and J lost 5 bases; unmatched junction nucleotides: 6. This CDR3 contains 14 residues. Germline V CDR1 and CDR2: MNHEY, SVGAGI. The CDR3 is CASSRQGRNNEQFF. CDR3 DNA: TGTGCCAGCAGCCGACAGGGGAGGAACAATGAGCAGTTCTTC.

The genes are TRBV5-4 and TRBJ2-7, with D possibly matching TRBD2 (5 bases). The germline V gene has CDR1 SGHNT and CDR2 YYREEE (reference sequence). The germline V and J ends were trimmed by 4 bases and 7 bases, with 18 bases remaining between them. The CDR3 is made up of 14 amino acids. The CDR3 sequence is CASSTSGITEEQYV. In DNA, the CDR3 is TGTGCCAGCAGCACATCCGGGATCACGGAGGAGCAGTACGTC.

The chain links TRBV11-1 to TRBJ2-1; TRBD1 might be the D (6 bases). Per germline, CDR1 SGHAT and CDR2 FQDESV (reference sequence). V lost 5 bases and J 1 base, leaving 9 bases between the germline ends. The CDR3 has 14 residues. CDR3 sequence: CASSPGQSYNEQFF. The DNA for the CDR3 is TGTGCCAGCAGCCCGGGACAATCCTACAATGAGCAGTTCTTC.

This chain connects TRBV5-4 to TRBJ2-1, with TRBD2 matching over 8 bases. Germline values: CDR1 SGHNT, CDR2 YYREEE (reference sequence). This CDR3 has 16 amino acids. Trimming cost V 3 bases and J 2 bases; bases outside gene matches: 7. CDR3 DNA: TGTGCCAGCAGCTCGGCACCGGGACTAGCCTACAATGAGCAGTTCTTC. Protein product: CASSSAPGLAYNEQFF.

This chain uses TRBV4-2 with TRBJ1-1; TRBD1 matches at 9 bases. The J segment lost 7 bases and the V segment lost 1 base, leaving 7 bases of the junction unmatched. Germline V lookup: CDR1 LGHNA, CDR2 YNFKEQ. The CDR3 consists of 15 residues. The CDR3 DNA reads TGTGCCAGCAGCCAAGTGAACAGGGGGCAGGGTGAAGCTTTCTTT. Translation gives CASSQVNRGQGEAFF.

The chain uses TRBV10-1 and TRBJ1-1; 7 bases match TRBD1. V was clipped by 4 bases and J by 5 bases; unmatched bases: 7. Germline V gene sequence: CDR1 WNHNN, CDR2 SYGVQD (reference sequence). This CDR3 spans 14 amino acids. CDR3 nucleotides: TGCGCCAGCAGTGGACAGGGCCGGGGGACTGAAGCTTTCTTT. Its protein is CASSGQGRGTEAFF.

The rearrangement links TRBV5-4 to TRBJ1-4; weak D call: TRBD1 (5 bases). Trimming left V 4 bases short and J 5 bases short, with 15 bases between. The CDR3 is made up of 15 amino acids. The germline gives CDR1 SGHNT, CDR2 YYREEE (reference sequence). The CDR3 DNA reads as TGTGCCAGCAGCAGCCCGGGACGGGGGAATGAAAAACTGTTTTTT. It codes for CASSSPGRGNEKLFF.

About this clone itself: Distinct nucleotide sequences in the sample also encode this CDR3. The chain carries TRBV3-1 (or the pseudogene TRBV3-2) and TRBJ1-2, with 7 bases identical to TRBD1. V was pared by 3 bases and J by 2 bases, with 3 bases of the junction left unmatched. The length of the CDR3 is 14 residues. Germline V gene sequence: CDR1 LGHDT, CDR2 YNNKEL (reference sequence). The CDR3 DNA follows: TGTGCCAGCAGCCAGGCGACAGGGAACTATGGCTACACCTTC. Its translation is CASSQATGNYGYTF.

V and J are TRBV19 and TRBJ2-2; D is possibly TRBD2 (7 bases). V was cut by 8 bases and J by 2 bases, with 12 bases left in between. This CDR3 contains 14 residues. Looked up from germline, CDR1 is LNHDA and CDR2 is SQIVND (reference sequence). CDR3 residues: CASRGGGNTGELFF. DNA for the CDR3: TGTGCCAGTCGGGGCGGGGGCAACACCGGGGAGCTGTTTTTT.

The V call is TRBV27, the J call TRBJ2-3; D remains unclear. CDR1 MNHEY and CDR2 SMNVEV come from the germline V gene (reference sequence). Trimming left V 2 bases short and J 2 bases short, with 8 bases between. This CDR3 has 14 residues. The CDR3 sequence is CASSLPDNTDTQYF. The CDR3 DNA is TGTGCCAGCAGTTTACCAGATAACACAGATACGCAGTATTTT.

The table lists this clone with a count of one. The rearrangement joins TRBV3-1 (or the pseudogene TRBV3-2) to TRBJ2-5, with 11 bases matching TRBD2. Germline CDR1 LGHDT, CDR2 YNNKEL (reference sequence). The CDR3 is 16 residues long. With 1 base clipped from V and 1 base from J, the junction kept 2 bases outside the gene matches. The CDR3 coding sequence is TGTGCCAGCAGCCAAGGACTAGCGGGACCCCAAGAGACCCAGTACTTC. This codes for CASSQGLAGPQETQYF.

The V call is TRBV5-4, the J call TRBJ2-1; 8 bases align to TRBD1. The CDR3 sequence is 15 residues long. Looked up from germline, CDR1 is SGHNT and CDR2 is YYREEE (reference sequence). After removal of 2 bases from V and 0 bases from J, the junction contained 1 base not matched to a gene. The CDR3 coding sequence is TGTGCCAGCAGCTTTGACAGGGGCTCCTACAATGAGCAGTTCTTC. As protein: CASSFDRGSYNEQFF.

The chain links TRBV5-1 to TRBJ2-5, with D possibly being TRBD2 (7 bases). Deletions cut 3 bases from V and 1 base from J, with 22 bases between. The CDR3 length is 18 residues. Germline V gene data show CDR1 as SGHRS and CDR2 as YFSETQ. The CDR3 here is CASSSGGAGAGSQETQYF. CDR3 nucleotides: TGCGCCAGCAGCTCGGGGGGCGCGGGGGCCGGCAGCCAAGAGACCCAGTACTTC. Supplemented by reference TRBV5-1 and TRBJ2-5, the full variable domain reads KAGVTQTPRYLIKTRGQQVTLSCSPISGHRSVSWYQQTPGQGLQFLFEYFSETQRNKGNFPGRFSGRQFSNSRSEMNVSTLELGDSALYLCASSSGGAGAGSQETQYFGPGTRLLVL.

Only one count was recorded for this clone. The genes are TRBV24-1 and TRBJ1-2; possible D gene TRBD1, 6 bases. Germline assignment: CDR1 KGHDR and CDR2 SFDVKD. Trimming removed 3 bases from V and 3 bases from J, with 10 bases in between. CDR3 length: 14 amino acids. CDR3 in amino acids: CATSDAGADYGYTF. The DNA for the CDR3 is TGTGCCACCAGTGATGCAGGGGCGGACTATGGCTACACCTTC.

The chain combines TRBV7-9 with TRBJ2-7; D is possibly TRBD1 (5 bases). Germline assignment: CDR1 SEHNR and CDR2 FQNEAQ (reference sequence). Between the trimmed V and J ends, which lost 6 bases and 3 bases, there was a span of 9 bases. There are 12 residues in the CDR3. The CDR3 nucleotides read TGTGCCAGCAGTCCAGGGATCTACGAGCAGTACGTC. This encodes CASSPGIYEQYV.